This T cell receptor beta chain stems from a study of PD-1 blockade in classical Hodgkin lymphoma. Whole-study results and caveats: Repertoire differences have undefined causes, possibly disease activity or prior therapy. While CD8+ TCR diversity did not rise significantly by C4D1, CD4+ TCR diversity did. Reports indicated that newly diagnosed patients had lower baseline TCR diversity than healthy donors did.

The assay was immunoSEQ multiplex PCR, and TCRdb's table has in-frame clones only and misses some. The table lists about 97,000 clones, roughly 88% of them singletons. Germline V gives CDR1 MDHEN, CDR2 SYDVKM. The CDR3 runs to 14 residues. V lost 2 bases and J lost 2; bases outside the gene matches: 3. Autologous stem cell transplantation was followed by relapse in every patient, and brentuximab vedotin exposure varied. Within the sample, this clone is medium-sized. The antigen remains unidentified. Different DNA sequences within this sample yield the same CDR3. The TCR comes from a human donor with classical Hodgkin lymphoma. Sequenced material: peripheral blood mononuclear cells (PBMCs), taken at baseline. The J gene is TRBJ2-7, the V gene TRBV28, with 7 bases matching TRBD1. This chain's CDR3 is CASSLPGTAYEQYF. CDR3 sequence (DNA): TGTGCCAGCAGTTTACCCGGGACAGCCTACGAGCAGTACTTC. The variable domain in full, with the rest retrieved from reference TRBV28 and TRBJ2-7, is DVKVTQSSRYLVKRTGEKVFLECVQDMDHENMFWYRQDPGLGLRLIYFSYDVKMKEKGDIPEGYSVSREKKERFSLILESASTNQTSMYLCASSLPGTAYEQYFGPGTRLTVT.